This TCR beta chain comes out of a study of CD8 T cells in ankylosing spondylitis. Findings of the study overall: About eight highly homologous variants made up a TCR beta motif that seemed to typify ankylosing spondylitis blood.

CDR1 is SGHRS, CDR2 YFSETQ, per germline. The length of the CDR3 is 14 residues. V lost 4 bases and J 1 base, leaving 11 bases between the germline ends. There are a few counts of this clonotype. Its specificity is not known. MiXCR, run by TCRdb on the 5' RACE reads, gives a single entry per CDR3 protein. The profile shows some 700,000 distinct CDR3 sequences, under 20% of them singletons. This TCR was recovered from a male donor with ankylosing spondylitis. The chain combines TRBV5-1 with TRBJ1-1, with unresolved D. The sequenced material came from blood, either unsorted or a sorted T cell fraction (not recorded which). DNA of the CDR3: TGCGCCAGCAGCCCTTCGACGGCGAACACTGAAGCTTTCTTT. Its translation is CASSPSTANTEAFF.